This TCR beta chain stems from a study of T-cell reconstitution after alpha-beta-depleted transplantation in children (dated by TCRdb to about 2016). The study in broad terms: Using TCR repertoire profiling, the study followed T-cell immune reconstitution in a quantitative way in children after TCRalphabeta/CD19-depleted allogeneic hematopoietic cell transplantation.

Beyond this particular receptor, the publication reports: The apparently early recovery of alphabetaT-cell counts about two months after transplant reportedly depended on only several hundred rapidly expanded clones that came from non-depleted graft cells. The frequencies of hyperexpanded clones fell over the following months, and after one year, T-cell counts and TCRbeta diversity were mostly attributed to newly produced T cells. In some patients, high TCRbeta diversity at day 60 was attributed to recipient T cells and intrathymic progenitors that had survived conditioning.

The CDR3 spans 16 residues, from the cysteine through the phenylalanine. The read is trimmed to its CDR3 DNA, 48 bases read in frame from base 1. V is reduced by 4 bases and J by 2 bases, leaving a spacing of 14 bases between them. CDR1 is given as KGHDR and CDR2 as SFDVKD, both from the germline V gene. Remarks on this clonotype: It lacks a known antigen. Nothing much larger sits one base from this clone, and base qualities are not available.

Libraries were built with PCR. Sequenced using an Illumina HiSeq 2500. TCR library preparation used molecular barcoding, with unique molecular identifiers applied to normalize quantification of the TCRbeta repertoire. The public reads were reprocessed in TCRdb via fastp at Q25 and MiXCR, keeping in-frame beta chains. Duplicate CDR3 protein sequences are folded into a single record with the most common DNA and genes. Present in this sample are about 420,000 distinct CDR3 sequences, around 15% of which were seen just once. 29% of the sample is held by the ten biggest clonotypes. Explained via the paper, the treatment or condition label denotes: allogeneic hematopoietic cell transplantation with graft depleted of TCRalphabeta T cells and CD19 B cells. TCRalphabeta/CD19-depleted allogeneic hematopoietic cell grafts were given to the transplant recipients, all of whom were children.

The sequence links TRBV24-1 to TRBJ2-1, with TRBD2 tentatively as D gene (6 bases match). The sequence was obtained from a boy in the first two years of life who had a stem cell transplant for Wiskott-Aldrich syndrome, so the T cells may come from the graft donor. Sequences were derived from PBMCs, mostly from graft donor cells, sampled 360 days after TCRalphabeta/CD19-depleted stem cell transplant. This receptor carries the CDR3 CATSDPLGGTYNEQFF. The DNA sequence follows: TGTGCCACCAGTGACCCGCTCGGGGGAACCTACAATGAGCAGTTCTTC.